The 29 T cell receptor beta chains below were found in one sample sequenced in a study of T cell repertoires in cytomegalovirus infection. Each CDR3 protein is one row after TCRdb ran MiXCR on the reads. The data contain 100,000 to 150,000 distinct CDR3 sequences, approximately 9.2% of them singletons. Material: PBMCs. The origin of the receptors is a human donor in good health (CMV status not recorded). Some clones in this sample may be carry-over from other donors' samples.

In nucleotides, the CDR3 is TGTGCCAGCAGTAGGCGCCCGGGACAGCTTAATGAAAAACTGTTTTTT. The encoded protein is CASSRRPGQLNEKLFF. V and J are TRBV6-5 and TRBJ1-4; 7 bases are shared with TRBD1. The V segment lost 5 bases and the J segment 4 bases; nucleotides outside the gene matches: 10. The CDR3 runs to 16 residues. Germline assignment: CDR1 MNHEY and CDR2 SVGAGI.

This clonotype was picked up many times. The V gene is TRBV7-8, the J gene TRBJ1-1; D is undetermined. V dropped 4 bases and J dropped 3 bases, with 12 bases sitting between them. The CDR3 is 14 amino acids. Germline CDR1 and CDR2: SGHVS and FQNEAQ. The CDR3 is CASSSELYDTEAFF. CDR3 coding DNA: TGTGCCAGCAGCTCCGAATTGTACGACACTGAAGCTTTCTTT.

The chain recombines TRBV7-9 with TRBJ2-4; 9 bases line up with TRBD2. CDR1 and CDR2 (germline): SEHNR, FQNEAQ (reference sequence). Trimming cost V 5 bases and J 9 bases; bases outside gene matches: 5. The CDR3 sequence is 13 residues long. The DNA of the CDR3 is TGTGCCAGCAGCGCGGGACTAGCAGGCATTCAGTACTTC. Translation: CASSAGLAGIQYF. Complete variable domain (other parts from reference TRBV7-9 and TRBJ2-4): DTGVSQNPRHKITKRGQNVTFRCDPISEHNRLYWYRQTLGQGPEFLTYFQNEAQLEKSRLLSDRFSAERPKGSFSTLEIQRTEQGDSAMYLCASSAGLAGIQYFGAGTRLSVL.

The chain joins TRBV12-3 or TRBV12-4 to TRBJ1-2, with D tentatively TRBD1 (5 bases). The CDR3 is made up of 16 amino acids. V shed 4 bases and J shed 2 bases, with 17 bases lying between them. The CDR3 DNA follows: TGTGCCAGCAGTTCCACAGGCGGAGACGGCAACTATGGCTACACCTTC. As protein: CASSSTGGDGNYGYTF.

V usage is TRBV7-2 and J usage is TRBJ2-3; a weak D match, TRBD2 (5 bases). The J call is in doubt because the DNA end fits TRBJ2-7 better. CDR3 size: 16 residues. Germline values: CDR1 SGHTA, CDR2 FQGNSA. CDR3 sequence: CASSLSVRVTTNTQYF. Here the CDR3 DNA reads TGTGCCAGCAGCTTATCGGTGCGGGTAACCACAAATACGCAGTACTTC.

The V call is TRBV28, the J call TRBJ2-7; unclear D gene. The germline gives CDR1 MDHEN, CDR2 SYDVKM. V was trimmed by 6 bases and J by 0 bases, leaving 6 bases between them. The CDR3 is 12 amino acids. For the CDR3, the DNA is TGTGCCAGCAGCTTTTCCTCCTACGAGCAGTACTTC. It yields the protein CASSFSSYEQYF.

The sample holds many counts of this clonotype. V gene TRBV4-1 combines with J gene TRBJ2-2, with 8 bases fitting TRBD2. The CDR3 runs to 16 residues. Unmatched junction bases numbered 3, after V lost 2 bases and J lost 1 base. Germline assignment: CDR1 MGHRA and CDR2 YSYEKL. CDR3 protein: CASSQLTSVNTGELFF. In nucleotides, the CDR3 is TGCGCCAGCAGCCAACTGACTAGCGTGAACACCGGGGAGCTGTTTTTT.

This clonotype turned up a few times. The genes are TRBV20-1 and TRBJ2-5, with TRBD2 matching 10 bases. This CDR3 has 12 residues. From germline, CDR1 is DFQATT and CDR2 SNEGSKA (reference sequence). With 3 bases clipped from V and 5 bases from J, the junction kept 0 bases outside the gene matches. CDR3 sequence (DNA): TGCAGTGCTAGTAGCGGGGGGGAGACCCAGTACTTC. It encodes CSASSGGETQYF.

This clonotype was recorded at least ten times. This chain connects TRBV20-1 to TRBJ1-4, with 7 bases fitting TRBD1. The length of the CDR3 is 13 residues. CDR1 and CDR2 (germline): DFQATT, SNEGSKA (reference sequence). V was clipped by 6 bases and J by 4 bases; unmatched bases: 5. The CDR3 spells CSATGQINEKLFF. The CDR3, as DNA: TGCAGTGCGACGGGACAGATTAATGAAAAACTGTTTTTT.

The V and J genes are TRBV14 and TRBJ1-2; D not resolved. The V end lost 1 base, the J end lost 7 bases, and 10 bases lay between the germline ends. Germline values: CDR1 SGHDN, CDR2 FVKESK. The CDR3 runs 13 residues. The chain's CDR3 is CASSQVRRSGYTF. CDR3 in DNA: TGTGCCAGCAGCCAAGTGAGAAGGAGTGGCTACACCTTC.

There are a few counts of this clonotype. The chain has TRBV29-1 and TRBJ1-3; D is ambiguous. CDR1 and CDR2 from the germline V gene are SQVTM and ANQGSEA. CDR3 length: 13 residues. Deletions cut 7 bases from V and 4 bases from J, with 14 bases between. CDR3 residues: CSAGNQQGNTIYF. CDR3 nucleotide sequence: TGCAGCGCCGGAAACCAACAGGGAAACACCATATATTTT.

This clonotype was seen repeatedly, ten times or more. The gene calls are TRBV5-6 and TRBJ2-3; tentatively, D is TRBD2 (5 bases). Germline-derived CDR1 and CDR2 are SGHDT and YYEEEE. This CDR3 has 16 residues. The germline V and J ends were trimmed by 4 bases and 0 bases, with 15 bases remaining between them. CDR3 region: CASSQTDSPSTDTQYF. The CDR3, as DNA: TGTGCCAGCAGCCAAACGGACTCCCCTAGCACAGATACGCAGTATTTT.

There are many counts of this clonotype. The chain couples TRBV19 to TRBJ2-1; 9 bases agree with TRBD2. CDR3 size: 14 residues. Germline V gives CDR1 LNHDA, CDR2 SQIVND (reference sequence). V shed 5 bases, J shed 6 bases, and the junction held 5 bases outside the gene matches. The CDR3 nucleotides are TGTGCCAGTAGTCCGGCTAGCGGGGTCAATGAGCAGTTCTTC. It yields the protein CASSPASGVNEQFF.

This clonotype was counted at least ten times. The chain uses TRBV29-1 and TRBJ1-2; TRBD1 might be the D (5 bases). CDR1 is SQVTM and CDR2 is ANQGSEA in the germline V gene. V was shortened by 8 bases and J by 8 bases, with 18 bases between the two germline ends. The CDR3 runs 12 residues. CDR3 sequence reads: CSIMGGAVGYTF. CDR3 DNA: TGCAGCATCATGGGGGGTGCGGTCGGCTACACCTTC.

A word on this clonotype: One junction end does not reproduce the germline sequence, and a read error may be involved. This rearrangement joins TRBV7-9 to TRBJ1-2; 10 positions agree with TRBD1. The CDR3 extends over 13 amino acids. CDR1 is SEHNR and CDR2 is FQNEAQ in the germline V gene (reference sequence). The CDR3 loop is CANSRTGGLGYTF. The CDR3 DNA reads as TGTGCCAACAGCCGGACAGGGGGGTTGGGCTACACCTTC.

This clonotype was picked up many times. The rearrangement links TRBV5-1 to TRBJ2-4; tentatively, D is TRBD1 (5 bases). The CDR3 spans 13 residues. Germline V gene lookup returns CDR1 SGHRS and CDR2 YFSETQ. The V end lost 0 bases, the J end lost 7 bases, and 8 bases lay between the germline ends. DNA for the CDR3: TGCGCCAGCAGCTTGGGACCAGGGAACATTCAGTACTTC. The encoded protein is CASSLGPGNIQYF.

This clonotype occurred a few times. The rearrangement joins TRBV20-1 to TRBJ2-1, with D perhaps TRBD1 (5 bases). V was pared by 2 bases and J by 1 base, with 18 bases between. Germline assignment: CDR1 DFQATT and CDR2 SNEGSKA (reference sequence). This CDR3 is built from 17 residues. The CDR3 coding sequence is TGCAGTGCTAGACTCGACAGTCTAACCTTTTCCTACAATGAGCAGTTCTTC. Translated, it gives CSARLDSLTFSYNEQFF.

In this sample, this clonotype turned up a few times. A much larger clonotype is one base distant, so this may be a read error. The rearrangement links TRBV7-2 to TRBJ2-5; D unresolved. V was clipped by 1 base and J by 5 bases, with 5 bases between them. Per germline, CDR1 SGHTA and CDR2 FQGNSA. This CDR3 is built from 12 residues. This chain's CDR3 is CTSSLVPETQYF. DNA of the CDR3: TGTACCAGCAGCTTAGTACCTGAGACCCAGTACTTC. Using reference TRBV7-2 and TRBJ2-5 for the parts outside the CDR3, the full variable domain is GAGVSQSPSNKVTEKGKDVELRCDPISGHTALYWYRQSLGQGLEFLIYFQGNSAPDKSGLPSDRFSAERTGGSVSTLTIQRTQQEDSAVYLCTSSLVPETQYFGPGTRLLVL.

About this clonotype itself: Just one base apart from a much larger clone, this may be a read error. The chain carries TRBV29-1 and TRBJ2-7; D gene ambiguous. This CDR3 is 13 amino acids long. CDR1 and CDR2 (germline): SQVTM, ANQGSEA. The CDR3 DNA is TGCAGCGTTGTGGCAGCGAGCTCCGACGAGCAGTACTTC. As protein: CSVVAASSDEQYF.

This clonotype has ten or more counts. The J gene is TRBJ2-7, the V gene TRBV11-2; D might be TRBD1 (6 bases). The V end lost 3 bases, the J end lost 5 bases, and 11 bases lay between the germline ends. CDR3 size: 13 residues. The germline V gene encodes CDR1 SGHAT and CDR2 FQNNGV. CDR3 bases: TGTGCCAGCAGCTTCGACAGGTATAACGAGCAGTACTTC. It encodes CASSFDRYNEQYF. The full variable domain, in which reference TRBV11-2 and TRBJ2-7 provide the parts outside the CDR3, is EAGVAQSPRYKIIEKRQSVAFWCNPISGHATLYWYQQILGQGPKLLIQFQNNGVVDDSQLPKDRFSAERLKGVDSTLKIQPAKLEDSAVYLCASSFDRYNEQYFGPGTRLTVT.

In nucleotides, the CDR3 is TGTGCCACCAGCAGACCAACCCGAGGCGCGAACACTGAAGCTTTCTTT. This codes for CATSRPTRGANTEAFF. The genes are TRBV15 and TRBJ1-1; D remains unclear. V lost 2 bases to trimming and J lost 1 base, with 14 bases between them. The CDR3 has 16 amino acids. The germline V gene has CDR1 LNHNV and CDR2 YYDKDF (reference sequence).

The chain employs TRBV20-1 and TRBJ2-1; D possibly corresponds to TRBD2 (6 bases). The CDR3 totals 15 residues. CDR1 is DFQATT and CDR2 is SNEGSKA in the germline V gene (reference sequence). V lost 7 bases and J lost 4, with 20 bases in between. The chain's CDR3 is CSVSVRGSIYNEQFF. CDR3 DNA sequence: TGCAGTGTATCTGTACGGGGGAGTATTTACAATGAGCAGTTCTTC.

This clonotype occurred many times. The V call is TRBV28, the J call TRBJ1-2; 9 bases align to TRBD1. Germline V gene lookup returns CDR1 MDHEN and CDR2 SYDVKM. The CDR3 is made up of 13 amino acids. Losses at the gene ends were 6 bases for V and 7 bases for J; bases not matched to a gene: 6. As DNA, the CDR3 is TGTGCCAGCAGAATAACAGGGGGCGGTGGCTACACCTTC. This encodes CASRITGGGGYTF.

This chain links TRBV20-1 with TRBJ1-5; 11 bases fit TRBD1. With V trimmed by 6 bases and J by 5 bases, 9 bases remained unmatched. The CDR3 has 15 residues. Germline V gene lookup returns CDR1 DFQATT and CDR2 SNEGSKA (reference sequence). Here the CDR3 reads CSASVGQGAYQPQHF. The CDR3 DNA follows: TGCAGTGCATCAGTCGGACAGGGGGCCTATCAGCCCCAGCATTTT.

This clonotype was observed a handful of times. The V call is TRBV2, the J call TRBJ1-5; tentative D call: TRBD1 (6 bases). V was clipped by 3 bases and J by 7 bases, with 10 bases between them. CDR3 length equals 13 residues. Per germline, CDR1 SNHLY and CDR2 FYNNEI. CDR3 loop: CASSDRGGQPQHF. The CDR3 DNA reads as TGTGCCAGCAGTGATAGGGGGGGCCAGCCCCAGCATTTT.

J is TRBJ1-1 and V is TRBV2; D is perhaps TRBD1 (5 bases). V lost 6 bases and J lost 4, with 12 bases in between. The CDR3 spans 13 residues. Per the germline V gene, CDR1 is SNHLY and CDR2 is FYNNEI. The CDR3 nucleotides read TGTGCCAGCAGGGCCGGGGCTGGCACTGAAGCTTTCTTT. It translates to CASRAGAGTEAFF.

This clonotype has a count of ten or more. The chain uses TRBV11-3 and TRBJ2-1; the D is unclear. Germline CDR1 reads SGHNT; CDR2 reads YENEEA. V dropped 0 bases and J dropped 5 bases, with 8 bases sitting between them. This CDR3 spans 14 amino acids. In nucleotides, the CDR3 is TGTGCCAGCAGCTTAGACCCAGTGAACAATGAGCAGTTCTTC. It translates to CASSLDPVNNEQFF.

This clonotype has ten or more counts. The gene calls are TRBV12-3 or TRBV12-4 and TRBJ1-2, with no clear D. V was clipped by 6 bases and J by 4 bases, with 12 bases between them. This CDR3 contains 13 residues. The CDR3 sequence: CASSPESFYGYTF. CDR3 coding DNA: TGTGCCAGCAGCCCCGAGAGTTTCTATGGCTACACCTTC.

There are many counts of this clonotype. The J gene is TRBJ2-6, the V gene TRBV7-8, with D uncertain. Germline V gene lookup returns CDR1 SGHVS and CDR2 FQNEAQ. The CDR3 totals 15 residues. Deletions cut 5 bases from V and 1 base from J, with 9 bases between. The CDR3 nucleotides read TGTGCCAGCAGCGTCGCTCTTTCTGGGGCCAACGTCCTGACTTTC. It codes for CASSVALSGANVLTF.